This T cell receptor beta chain was retrieved from a study of T cell repertoires in cytomegalovirus infection. Study-wide context: Based on public TCR beta signatures, there were indications of CMV infection and of a matching HLA type.

With 7 bases clipped from V and 7 bases from J, the junction kept 10 bases outside the gene matches. Germline V gene sequence: CDR1 SGHTA, CDR2 FQGNSA. The CDR3 length is 14 residues. TCRdb reprocessed the reads with MiXCR, giving one entry per CDR3 protein. The sample lists 300,000 or so distinct CDR3 sequences, over 20% seen once, with approximately 15% in the top ten. This clonotype was observed many times. The antigen is not known. Study observations and caveats: The ex vivo response was dominated by HLA-C-restricted CMV-specific TCR beta clonotypes. Of the TCR beta families, the public ones yielded a cumulative frequency that identified carriers of CMV plus the relevant HLA.

Sequencing input: PBMCs. The V call is TRBV7-2, the J call TRBJ2-1; 7 bases line up with TRBD1. The receptor was isolated from a human donor in good health (CMV status not recorded). Some clones in this sample may be carry-over from other donors' samples. CDR3 sequence (DNA): TGTGCCAGCACCCTAGGGGGCAGGGATAATGAGCAGTTCTTC. Residues: CASTLGGRDNEQFF.